Included here is one T cell receptor (beta chain) sequence, with context. Its target is not known. The CDR3 has 14 residues. The V gene end was trimmed by 3 bases and the J gene end by 5 bases; junction bases not matched to a gene: 5. Germline assignment: CDR1 MDHEN and CDR2 SYDVKM. The protocol was immunoSEQ multiplex PCR, while the TCRdb copy is restricted to in-frame clones and leaves out a portion. Here the sample spans roughly 170,000 clones, around 81% being singletons. This record comes from a study of cytomegalovirus exposure and HLA in healthy donors. General study findings and limits: Clusters of TCRs from the first cohort tended to co-occur in the 100 to 150 validation repertoires (as a later analysis found). Reports indicated that the classifier achieved high specificity and sensitivity in diagnosing cytomegalovirus status.

The donors were part of the roughly 120-subject validation cohort, which stood apart from the 666-subject first cohort. The chain links TRBV28 to TRBJ1-2; 8 bases line up with TRBD1. This sequence was found in a woman younger than 35 in good health and CMV-seropositive. The sample was PBMCs. CDR3 protein: CASSLLQGGYGYTF. The CDR3 DNA follows: TGTGCCAGCAGTTTGTTACAGGGGGGATATGGCTACACCTTC.